This is a list of T cell receptor beta chains from one sample in a study of T cells after yellow fever vaccination. TCRdb passed the 5' RACE reads through MiXCR, listing each CDR3 protein once. Here the sample spans under 700,000 distinct CDR3 sequences, around a sixth being singletons. The sequencing here drew on PBMCs, taken about 5 days after the first yellow fever vaccination. The receptors stem from a man younger than 35 who received the YFV17D yellow fever vaccine. CDR3s include the opening cysteine and the closing phenylalanine or tryptophan. Fields, in order: V gene, D gene, clone size, J gene, CDR3 protein, CDR3 DNA. A D gene is named only where the DNA matches it firmly. Expanded clones get a size class; other rows say once, few or many, or leave the size out.

>TRBV12-3/TRBV12-4|-|-|TRBJ2-2
CASHTYGELFF
TGTGCCAGCCATACGTACGGGGAGCTGTTTTTT
>TRBV14|-|-|TRBJ1-2
CASSQRDHRYYGYTF
TGTGCCAGCAGCCAGAGGGACCACAGGTACTATGGCTACACCTTC
>TRBV20-1|-|few|TRBJ2-7
CSASGNSYEQYF
TGCAGTGCTAGCGGAAACAGCTACGAGCAGTACTTC
>TRBV19|-|-|TRBJ1-2
CASNWGGSSSVYGYTF
TGTGCCAGTAACTGGGGTGGGTCCAGCAGCGTCTATGGCTACACCTTC
>TRBV10-3|-|few|TRBJ2-5
CAPRSGAVETQYF
TGTGCCCCCCGTTCGGGGGCGGTAGAGACCCAGTACTTC
>TRBV9|TRBD1|few|TRBJ2-3
CASGTGGVTDTQYF
TGTGCCAGCGGGACAGGGGGCGTCACAGATACGCAGTATTTT
>TRBV5-4|-|-|TRBJ2-3
CASSLVGGPRTDTQYF
TGTGCCAGCAGCTTGGTAGGAGGGCCCCGCACAGATACGCAGTATTTT
>TRBV9|TRBD2|few|TRBJ2-2
CASSVGVGGAPGELFF
TGTGCCAGCAGCGTAGGTGTCGGGGGGGCCCCCGGGGAGCTGTTTTTT
>TRBV3-1|-|many|TRBJ1-2
CATSFGNYGYTF
TGTGCCACCAGTTTCGGGAACTATGGCTACACCTTC
>TRBV28|-|-|TRBJ2-5
CASTRTGEVLWETQYF
TGTGCCAGCACCCGTACCGGGGAGGTCCTATGGGAGACCCAGTACTTC
>TRBV9|-|few|TRBJ2-5
CASSVGHGGGETQYF
TGTGCCAGCAGCGTAGGGCACGGGGGTGGAGAGACCCAGTACTTC
>TRBV14|-|-|TRBJ2-5
CASSQDPPGVAIVETQYF
TGTGCCAGCAGCCAAGACCCCCCTGGGGTAGCCATAGTGGAGACCCAGTACTTC
>TRBV5-1|TRBD2|many|TRBJ2-2
CASSLGLAGNTGELFF
TGTGCCAGCAGTCTAGGACTAGCGGGGAACACCGGGGAGCTGTTTTTT
>TRBV20-1|TRBD1|-|TRBJ2-5
CSARGQGVTQYF
TGCAGTGCTAGAGGGCAGGGGGTGACCCAGTACTTC
>TRBV2|-|-|TRBJ2-2
CASSELRQDRTGELFF
TGTGCCAGCAGTGAATTGCGGCAGGACCGCACCGGGGAGCTGTTTTTT
>TRBV12-3/TRBV12-4|-|-|TRBJ2-3
CASSRTGGGLFTDTQYF
TGTGCCAGCAGCCGGACAGGCGGGGGACTATTCACAGATACGCAGTATTTT
>TRBV5-1|-|-|TRBJ1-1
CASSLSVGVGSNTEAFF
TGCGCCAGCAGCTTGTCCGTCGGGGTGGGCTCGAACACTGAAGCTTTCTTT
>TRBV29-1|TRBD1|few|TRBJ2-1
CSVYGDRGSYNEQFF
TGCAGCGTCTATGGGGACAGGGGATCCTACAATGAGCAGTTCTTC
>TRBV6-1|-|-|TRBJ1-2
CASSVGGPYTGYTF
TGTGCCAGCAGCGTCGGCGGGCCCTATACTGGCTACACCTTC
>TRBV9|-|few|TRBJ2-2
CASSVVGLNTGELFF
TGTGCCAGCAGCGTAGTGGGCCTGAACACCGGGGAGCTGTTTTTT
>TRBV12-3/TRBV12-4|-|few|TRBJ1-3
CASSIIPTLSGNTIYF
TGTGCCAGCAGTATCATCCCGACCCTATCTGGAAACACCATATATTTT
>TRBV30|-|-|TRBJ2-7
CAWSVPSPYEQYF
TGTGCCTGGAGTGTACCCAGCCCCTACGAGCAGTACTTC
>TRBV12-3/TRBV12-4|TRBD1|many|TRBJ2-7
CASSRGQGPYEQYF
TGTGCCAGCAGCCGGGGACAGGGGCCCTACGAGCAGTACTTC
>TRBV4-3|-|-|TRBJ2-5
CASSAETGETQYF
TGCGCCAGCAGCGCCGAGACGGGGGAGACCCAGTACTTC
>TRBV6-1|-|many|TRBJ1-1
CASRRTGNTEAFF
TGCGCCAGCAGACGTACTGGGAACACTGAAGCTTTCTTT
>TRBV3-1|-|few|TRBJ2-1
CASSQGDYNEQFF
TGTGCCAGCAGCCAAGGGGACTACAATGAGCAGTTCTTC
>TRBV4-1|TRBD1|-|TRBJ1-1
CASSQTTGGTEAFF
TGCGCCAGCAGCCAAACCACAGGGGGAACTGAAGCTTTCTTT
>TRBV12-3/TRBV12-4|-|-|TRBJ1-1
CASSSTLLEAFF
TGTGCCAGCAGTTCAACCCTCCTTGAAGCTTTCTTT
>TRBV11-2|-|many|TRBJ1-1
CASSYWTNTEAFF
TGTGCCAGCAGCTATTGGACGAACACTGAAGCTTTCTTT
>TRBV12-3/TRBV12-4|TRBD1|-|TRBJ2-7
CASSTDRGLAEQYF
TGTGCCAGCAGTACCGACAGGGGTCTCGCCGAGCAGTACTTC
>TRBV19|-|few|TRBJ2-1
CASGRAASYNEQFF
TGTGCCAGTGGGCGGGCTGCTTCCTACAATGAGCAGTTCTTC
>TRBV9|-|-|TRBJ2-1
CASSVGAVISAYNEQFF
TGTGCCAGCAGCGTAGGGGCGGTAATAAGTGCCTACAATGAGCAGTTCTTC
>TRBV6-1|TRBD1|-|TRBJ2-5
CASRRTGLETQYF
TGTGCCAGCAGACGGACAGGGTTAGAGACCCAGTACTTC
>TRBV20-1|-|-|TRBJ2-2
CSARADRRAGELFF
TGCAGTGCTAGAGCCGACAGGAGAGCCGGGGAGCTGTTTTTT
>TRBV14|-|-|TRBJ2-3
CASSSRAGYTQYF
TGTGCCAGCAGCTCCCGCGCGGGGTACACGCAGTATTTT
>TRBV6-2/TRBV6-3|-|-|TRBJ1-5
CASTKYPNQPQHF
TGTGCCAGCACCAAATACCCCAATCAGCCCCAGCATTTT
>TRBV12-3/TRBV12-4|-|few|TRBJ2-3
CASIWRTDTQYF
TGTGCCAGCATCTGGCGCACAGATACGCAGTATTTT
>TRBV7-9|-|few|TRBJ1-2
CASSFGGGVADYTF
TGTGCCAGCAGCTTTGGGGGAGGAGTAGCGGACTACACCTTC
>TRBV7-9|TRBD1|-|TRBJ1-6
CASSLYMRDSGSPLHF
TGTGCCAGCAGCTTATATATGCGGGACAGCGGTTCACCCCTCCACTTT
>TRBV11-1|-|-|TRBJ2-5
CASSSKDGEETQYF
TGTGCCAGCAGCTCCAAGGACGGAGAAGAGACCCAGTACTTC
>TRBV7-3|TRBD2|-|TRBJ2-1
CASSLSAGDEQFF
TGTGCCAGCAGCTTAAGTGCGGGGGATGAGCAGTTCTTC
>TRBV5-1|-|-|TRBJ1-4
CASSPGWTNEKLFF
TGCGCCAGCAGCCCCGGGTGGACTAATGAAAAACTGTTTTTT